One and the same sample provided the 13 T cell receptor beta chains below, sequenced in a study of blood T cell repertoires in COVID-19. TCRdb's copy holds only in-frame clones and misses some; the assay was immunoSEQ multiplex PCR. Altogether about 88,000 clones are present, about nine tenths being singletons, with the ten largest covering around 16%. Sequencing was performed on peripheral blood. Every receptor here comes from a male donor with acute or convalescent COVID-19.

This rearrangement joins TRBV2 to TRBJ1-5, with a tentative D call TRBD1 (5 bases). Deletions cut 1 base from V and 7 bases from J, with 11 bases between. This CDR3 is 14 amino acids long. Germline V gene lookup returns CDR1 SNHLY and CDR2 FYNNEI. The CDR3 here is CASSEVQGGQPQHF. Here the CDR3 DNA reads TGTGCCAGCAGTGAAGTGCAGGGAGGCCAGCCCCAGCATTTT.

The chain employs TRBV6-1 and TRBJ2-3; maybe TRBD2 (6 bases). CDR1 MNHNS and CDR2 SASEGT come from the germline V gene. Trimming stripped 0 bases from V and 3 bases from J, with 10 bases between. This CDR3 comprises 15 residues. CDR3 DNA: TGTGCCAGCAGTGAAGCGCAAGGAGGGACAGATACGCAGTATTTT. It translates to CASSEAQGGTDTQYF.

This chain joins TRBV2 and TRBJ2-1; 8 bases line up with TRBD2. V lost 11 bases and J lost 8; bases outside the gene matches: 17. Looked up from germline, CDR1 is SNHLY and CDR2 is FYNNEI. The CDR3 consists of 15 residues. The CDR3 region has the DNA TGTGCCGCCAAAGGAAGTAGCGGGGATCTCGATGAGCAGTTCTTC. Its translation: CAAKGSSGDLDEQFF.

J is TRBJ1-1 and V is TRBV10-3; 8 nucleotides align to TRBD1. V lost 0 bases and J lost 6; bases outside the gene matches: 3. Germline-derived CDR1 and CDR2 are ENHRY and SYGVKD. The CDR3 runs 14 residues. The CDR3, as DNA: TGTGCCATCAGTGAGTCGGGACAGGTGGCTGAAGCTTTCTTT. It translates to CAISESGQVAEAFF.

This clone was picked up a small number of times. The J gene is TRBJ1-3, the V gene TRBV3-1 (or the pseudogene TRBV3-2), with D unclear. Germline lookup yields CDR1 LGHDT and CDR2 YNNKEL (reference sequence). CDR3 length equals 17 residues. Trimming removed 0 bases from V and 1 base from J, with 13 bases in between. The CDR3 loop reads CASSQDAGLRSGNTIYF. The CDR3 nucleotides read TGTGCCAGCAGCCAAGACGCTGGACTTAGGTCTGGAAACACCATATATTTT.

This rearrangement joins TRBV19 to TRBJ2-3; the D is unclear. Germline V gives CDR1 LNHDA, CDR2 SQIVND (reference sequence). CDR3 size: 17 residues. V was cut by 0 bases and J by 0 bases, with 13 bases left in between. The CDR3 DNA follows: TGTGCCAGTAGTATAGAGAGGCGGAGTACTAGCACAGATACGCAGTATTTT. It translates to CASSIERRSTSTDTQYF.

The rearrangement uses TRBV12-3 or TRBV12-4 and TRBJ1-5; D gene ambiguous. Trimming cost V 8 bases and J 4 bases, with 12 bases left between them. The CDR3 is 13 amino acids. CDR3 loop: CASAFAGNQPQHF. Written as DNA, the CDR3 is TGTGCCAGCGCGTTTGCCGGGAATCAGCCCCAGCATTTT.

The chain recombines TRBV18 with TRBJ1-1, with 8 bases aligning to TRBD1. The CDR3 runs 16 residues. The junction had 7 bases not matched to a gene; V was cut back by 4 bases and J by 0 bases. CDR1 is KGHSH, CDR2 LQKENI, per germline. The CDR3 spells CASSLQQGDMNTEAFF. In DNA form, the CDR3 reads TGTGCCAGCTCACTACAACAGGGGGACATGAACACTGAAGCTTTCTTT.

The chain is built from TRBV6-5 and TRBJ2-1; TRBD2 agrees at 9 bases. After removal of 10 bases from V and 5 bases from J, the junction contained 12 bases not matched to a gene. This CDR3 is 15 amino acids long. CDR1 MNHEY and CDR2 SVGAGI come from the germline V gene. CDR3 nucleotide sequence: TGTGCCACCCACCAACTAGCGGGTACCCACAATGAGCAGTTCTTC. This encodes CATHQLAGTHNEQFF.

The chain has TRBV19 and TRBJ1-1; D gene ambiguous. This CDR3 region has 12 residues. CDR1 and CDR2 (germline): LNHDA, SQIVND (reference sequence). V shed 6 bases and J shed 3 bases, with 8 bases lying between them. The CDR3 DNA is TGTGCCAGTAGATGGGAGGACACTGAAGCTTTCTTT. It encodes CASRWEDTEAFF.

The sample holds one count of this clone. The DNA is omitted, as the CDR3 cannot be located on it reliably, and the CDR3 follows TCRdb's listing. The chain joins TRBV21-1 to TRBJ2-4; the table's D call, TRBD1, was not checked against the DNA. TRBV21-1 is tagged as a pseudogene. The CDR3 totals 21 residues, both ends included. CDR3 protein: CASSKVGRGTSSYSGKNIQYF.

The rearrangement joins TRBV2 to TRBJ2-3; 8 bases are shared with TRBD1. The germline gives CDR1 SNHLY, CDR2 FYNNEI. Trimming removed 10 bases from V and 1 base from J; junction bases left unmatched: 7. The CDR3 sequence is 14 residues long. The CDR3 here is CATRTGTRTDTQYF. In nucleotides, the CDR3 is TGTGCCACCCGGACAGGGACGCGCACAGATACGCAGTATTTT.

This clone has just a few counts. V usage is TRBV6-1 and J usage is TRBJ1-5; D is uncertain. The CDR3 loop spans 14 amino acids. Trimming took off 0 bases at V and 2 bases at J, with 5 bases between the two ends. Germline values: CDR1 MNHNS, CDR2 SASEGT. CDR3 sequence (DNA): TGTGCCAGCAGTGAAGCGCGAGGCAATCAGCCCCAGCATTTT. Encoded protein: CASSEARGNQPQHF.